This T cell receptor (beta chain) was documented in a study of T-cell reconstitution after alpha-beta-depleted transplantation in children. General study results and limits: T-cell counts and diversity at one year following transplant were attributed mainly to newly produced T cells. Alpha-beta T cells about two months after transplant reportedly derived from several hundred expanded graft clones. Some patients' high day-60 TCRbeta diversity was traced to surviving recipient T cells and thymic progenitors.

Unique molecular identifiers were used to barcode this TCRbeta library. TCRdb analysed the PCR reads with MiXCR anew, one entry per CDR3 protein. The data show 450,000 to 550,000 distinct CDR3 sequences, about an eighth seen once. There are a few counts of this clonotype. Its specificity is unknown. Sequenced here: PBMCs, mostly from graft donor cells, sampled 180 days after TCRalphabeta/CD19-depleted stem cell transplant. The clonotype was recovered from a female patient aged 2-9 years who had a stem cell transplant for aplastic anemia, so the T cells may come from the graft donor.

CDR3 sequence reads: CASLPRDFFTDTQYF. The DNA of the CDR3 is TGTGCCAGCCTCCCTCGGGACTTTTTCACAGATACGCAGTATTTT. This chain joins TRBV2 and TRBJ2-3, with a weak D call TRBD2 (6 bases). Germline V gene lookup returns CDR1 SNHLY and CDR2 FYNNEI. The CDR3 runs 15 residues. Trimming left V 8 bases short and J 2 bases short, with 17 bases between.